This T cell receptor beta chain was recovered during a study of CD8+CD57+ T cells in acquired aplastic anemia. Whole-study context: Sorted CD4+ and CD8+ cells gave a mean 3.2 ug DNA, range about 0.19 to 27.4 ug. Study-wide results and limits: Researchers reported that CD8+ Simpson's diversity was not significantly different in patients versus controls. Comparison of patients with controls identified about 27 shared CD8+ CDR3 sequences.

In germline, CDR1 is SNHLY, CDR2 FYNNEI. The CDR3 loop spans 15 amino acids. Genomic DNA was employed as the template in profiling TCR beta VDJ and CDR3. TCRdb re-called the reads through MiXCR, storing one row per CDR3 protein. This table has 270,000 or so distinct CDR3 sequences, 82% appearing once. To note about this clonotype: Antigen unknown. An end of the junction differs from the germline gene, which may be a read error.

Patients chosen for sequencing had CD8+CD57+ cells that had expanded, as shown by flow cytometry. This TCR came from a human donor with aplastic anemia. The rearrangement joins TRBV2 to TRBJ2-5; D is perhaps TRBD1 or TRBD2 (6 bases each). Sequencing was done on a sample of sorted CD4+, CD8+, or CD8+CD57+ T cells (not recorded which) from PBMCs. The CDR3 region has the DNA TGTGCCAGCGGGGACGGGGGCACAGGTACGCAGTACTTTGGCTTC. Amino acids: CASGDGGTGTQYFGF.